These 3 T cell receptor beta chains were sequenced from one sample in a study of vaccination effects on CD4 cells after COVID-19. Pools of viral peptides were used by the ViraFEST assay to expand antigen-specific CD4+ T cells ahead of sequencing. CD4+ T cells were isolated after less than 13 days of culture. Vaccinated participants had no history of SARS-CoV-2 infection and tested negative for nucleocapsid antibodies. Sequenced by immunoSEQ multiplex PCR; TCRdb stores in-frame clones only, minus some. Counted here are tens of thousands of clones, just under 75% occurring once; the ten biggest clones make up 2.5% to 4%. Their antigens remain unidentified. Source: CD4+ T cells from PBMCs cultured with SARS-CoV-2 spike peptides, taken before COVID-19 vaccination. Receptors were obtained from a human donor who received a COVID-19 vaccine.

The V call is TRBV18, the J call TRBJ1-5; no reliable D call. V lost 1 base and J 0 bases, leaving 10 bases between the germline ends. CDR3 length: 16 amino acids. In germline, CDR1 is KGHSH, CDR2 LQKENI. CDR3 DNA: TGTGCCAGCTCACCACAGGGAACTTATAGCAATCAGCCCCAGCATTTT. This gives the protein CASSPQGTYSNQPQHF. Filled out from reference TRBV18 and TRBJ1-5, the complete variable domain reads NAGVMQNPRHLVRRRGQEARLRCSPMKGHSHVYWYRQLPEEGLKFMVYLQKENIIDESGMPKERFSAEFPKEGPSILRIQQVVRGDSAAYFCASSPQGTYSNQPQHFGDGTRLSIL.

This chain connects TRBV6-6 to TRBJ2-1; the D call may be TRBD1 or TRBD2 (6 bases each). The CDR3 is 12 amino acids. Germline CDR1 is MNHNY and CDR2 is SVGAGI (reference sequence). Deletions cut 6 bases from V and 14 bases from J, with 17 bases between. CDR3 amino acids: CASSLTRGREFF. CDR3 bases: TGTGCCAGCAGCCTTACTCGGGGGCGGGAGTTCTTC.

The rearrangement joins TRBV5-1 to TRBJ2-1; TRBD1 agrees at 8 bases. The CDR3 loop spans 14 amino acids. V lost 2 bases, J lost 6 bases, and 4 bases stayed unmatched. The germline gives CDR1 SGHRS, CDR2 YFSETQ. The CDR3 region has the DNA TGCGCCAGCAGCTTTGGTCAGGGGGCCAATGAGCAGTTCTTC. Its protein product is CASSFGQGANEQFF.